The clone carrying this TCR beta chain has more than one count but fewer than ten. This entry is derived from a study of OX40 agonist ivuxolimab in advanced cancers. The wider study: The patients received ivuxolimab by intravenous route every 2 weeks at 0.01 to 10 mg/kg. A history of anti-PD-1, anti-PD-L1 or anti-CTLA-4 therapy was acceptable, and approximately 41% had some.

The CDR3 loop spans 17 amino acids. Germline lookup yields CDR1 SQVTM and CDR2 ANQGSEA. Trimming pared 0 bases from V and 5 bases from J, leaving 21 bases between. The protocol was immunoSEQ multiplex PCR, while the TCRdb copy is restricted to in-frame clones and leaves out a portion. The sample comprises roughly 42,000 clones, approximately 83% of which are singletons, and 14% to 15% rests with the top ten. The sample was CD4+ or CD8+ T cells sorted from blood, taken in a trial of the OX40 agonist ivuxolimab. This clonotype was obtained from an adult with an advanced solid tumor such as melanoma, head and neck, liver or kidney cancer. The chain couples TRBV29-1 to TRBJ2-3; TRBD1 is a possible D gene (6 bases). CDR3 DNA sequence: TGCAGCGTTGAAGATCGCAGGGGCGCTTTTAATGGAGATACGCAGTATTTT. Translating it yields CSVEDRRGAFNGDTQYF.